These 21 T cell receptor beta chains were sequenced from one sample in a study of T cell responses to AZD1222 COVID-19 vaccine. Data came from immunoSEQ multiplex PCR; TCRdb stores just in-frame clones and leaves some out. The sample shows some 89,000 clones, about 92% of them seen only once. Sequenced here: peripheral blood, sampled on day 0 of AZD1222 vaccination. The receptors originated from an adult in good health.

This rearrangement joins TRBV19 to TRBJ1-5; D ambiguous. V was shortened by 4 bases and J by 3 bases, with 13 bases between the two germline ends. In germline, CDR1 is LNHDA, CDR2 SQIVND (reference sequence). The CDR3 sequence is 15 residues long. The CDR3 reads CASSTTAGDNQPQHF. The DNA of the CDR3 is TGTGCCAGTAGTACCACCGCAGGAGACAATCAGCCCCAGCATTTT.

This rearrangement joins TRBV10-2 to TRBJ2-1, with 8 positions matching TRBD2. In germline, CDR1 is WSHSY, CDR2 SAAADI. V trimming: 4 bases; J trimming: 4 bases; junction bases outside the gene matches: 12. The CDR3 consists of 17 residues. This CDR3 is CASSGLGREDPYNEQFF. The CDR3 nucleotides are TGCGCCAGCAGTGGATTGGGGCGGGAGGACCCGTACAATGAGCAGTTCTTC.

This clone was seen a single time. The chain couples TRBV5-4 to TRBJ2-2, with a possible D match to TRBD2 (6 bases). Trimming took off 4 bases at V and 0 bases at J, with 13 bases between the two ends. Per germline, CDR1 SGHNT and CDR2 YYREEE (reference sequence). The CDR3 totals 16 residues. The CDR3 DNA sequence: TGTGCCAGCAGCGAGGGACTGACGGCGAACACCGGGGAGCTGTTTTTT. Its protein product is CASSEGLTANTGELFF.

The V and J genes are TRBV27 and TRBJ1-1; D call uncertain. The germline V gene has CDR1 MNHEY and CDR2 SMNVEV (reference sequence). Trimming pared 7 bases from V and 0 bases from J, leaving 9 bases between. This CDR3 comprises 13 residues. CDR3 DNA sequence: TGTGCCAGCACTAGTTTGATGAACACTGAAGCTTTCTTT. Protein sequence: CASTSLMNTEAFF.

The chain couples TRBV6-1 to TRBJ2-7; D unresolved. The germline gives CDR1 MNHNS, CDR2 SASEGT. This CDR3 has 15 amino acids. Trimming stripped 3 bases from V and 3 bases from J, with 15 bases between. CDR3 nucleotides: TGTGCCAGCAGTGACAAGTTCCCTCGATTCTACGAGCAGTACTTC. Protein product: CASSDKFPRFYEQYF.

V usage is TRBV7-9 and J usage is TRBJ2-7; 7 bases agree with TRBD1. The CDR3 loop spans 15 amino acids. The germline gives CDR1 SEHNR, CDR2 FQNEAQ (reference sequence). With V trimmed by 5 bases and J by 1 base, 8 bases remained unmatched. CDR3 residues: CASSPRQGVSYEQYF. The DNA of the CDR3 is TGTGCCAGCAGCCCCAGACAGGGAGTATCCTACGAGCAGTACTTC.

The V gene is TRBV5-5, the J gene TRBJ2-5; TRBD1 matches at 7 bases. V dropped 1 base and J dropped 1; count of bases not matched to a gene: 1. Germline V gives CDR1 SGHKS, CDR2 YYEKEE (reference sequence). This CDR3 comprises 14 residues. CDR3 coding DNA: TGTGCCAGCAGCTTGCAGGGGGTCCAAGAGACCCAGTACTTC. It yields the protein CASSLQGVQETQYF.

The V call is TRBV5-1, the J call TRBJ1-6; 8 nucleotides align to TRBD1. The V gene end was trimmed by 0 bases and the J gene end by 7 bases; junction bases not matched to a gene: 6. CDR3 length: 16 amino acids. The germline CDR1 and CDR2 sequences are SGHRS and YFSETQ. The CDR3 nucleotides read TGCGCCAGCAGCTTGGAGGGACAGGCATCCAATTCACCCCTCCACTTT. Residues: CASSLEGQASNSPLHF.

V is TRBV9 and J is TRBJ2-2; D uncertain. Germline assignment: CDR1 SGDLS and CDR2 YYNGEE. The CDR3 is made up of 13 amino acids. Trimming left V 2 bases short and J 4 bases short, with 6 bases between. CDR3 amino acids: CASSVYGTGELFF. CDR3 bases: TGTGCCAGCAGCGTCTATGGCACCGGGGAGCTGTTTTTT.

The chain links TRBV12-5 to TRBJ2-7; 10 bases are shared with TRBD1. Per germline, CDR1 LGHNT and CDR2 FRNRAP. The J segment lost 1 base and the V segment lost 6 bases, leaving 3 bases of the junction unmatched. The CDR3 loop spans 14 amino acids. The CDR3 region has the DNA TGTGCTAGTGGACCGGGACAGGGGTCCTACGAGCAGTACTTC. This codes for CASGPGQGSYEQYF.

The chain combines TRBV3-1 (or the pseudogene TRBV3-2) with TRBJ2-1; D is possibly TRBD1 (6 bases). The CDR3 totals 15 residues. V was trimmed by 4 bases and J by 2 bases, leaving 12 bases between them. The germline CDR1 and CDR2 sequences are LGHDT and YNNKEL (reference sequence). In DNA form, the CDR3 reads TGTGCCAGCAGCCTCCGGGACACTGCCTACAATGAGCAGTTCTTC. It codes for CASSLRDTAYNEQFF.

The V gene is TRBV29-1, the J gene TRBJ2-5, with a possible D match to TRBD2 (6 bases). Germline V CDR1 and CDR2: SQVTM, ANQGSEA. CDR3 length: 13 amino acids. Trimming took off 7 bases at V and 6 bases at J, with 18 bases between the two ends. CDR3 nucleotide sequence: TGCAGCGCCTCGACTAGAGGGGCACAGACCCAGTACTTC. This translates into CSASTRGAQTQYF.

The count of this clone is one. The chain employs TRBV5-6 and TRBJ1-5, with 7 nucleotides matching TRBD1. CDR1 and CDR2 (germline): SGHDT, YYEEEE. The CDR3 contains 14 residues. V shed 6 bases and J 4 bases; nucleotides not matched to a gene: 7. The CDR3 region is CASTVGQANQPQHF. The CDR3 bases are TGTGCCAGCACCGTCGGACAGGCTAATCAGCCCCAGCATTTT. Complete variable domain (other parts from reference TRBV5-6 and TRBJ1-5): DAGVTQSPTHLIKTRGQQVTLRCSPKSGHDTVSWYQQALGQGPQFIFQYYEEEERQRGNFPDRFSGHQFPNYSSELNVNALLLGDSALYLCASTVGQANQPQHFGDGTRLSIL.

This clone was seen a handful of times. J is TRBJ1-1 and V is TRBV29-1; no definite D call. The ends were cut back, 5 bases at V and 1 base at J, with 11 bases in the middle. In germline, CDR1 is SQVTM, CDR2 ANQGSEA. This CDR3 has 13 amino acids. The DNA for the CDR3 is TGCAGCGTTCGTGAGGATCCGAACACTGAAGCTTTCTTT. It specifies CSVREDPNTEAFF.

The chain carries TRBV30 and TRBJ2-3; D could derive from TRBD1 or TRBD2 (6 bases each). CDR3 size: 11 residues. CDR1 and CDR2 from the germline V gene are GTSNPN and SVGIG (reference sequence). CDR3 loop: CACAEGGTQYF. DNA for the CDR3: TGTGCTTGCGCTGAGGGGGGTACGCAGTATTTT.

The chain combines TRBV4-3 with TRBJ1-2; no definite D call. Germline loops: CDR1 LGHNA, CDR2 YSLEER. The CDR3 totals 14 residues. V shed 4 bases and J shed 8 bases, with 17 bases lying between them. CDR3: CASSPSGRMQGYTF. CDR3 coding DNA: TGCGCCAGCAGCCCTAGTGGGAGAATGCAGGGCTACACCTTC.

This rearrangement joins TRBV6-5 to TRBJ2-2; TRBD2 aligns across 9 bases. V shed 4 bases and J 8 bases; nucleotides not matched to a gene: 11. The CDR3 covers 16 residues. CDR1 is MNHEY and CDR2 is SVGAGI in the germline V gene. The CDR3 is CASSSPAGGRIGELFF. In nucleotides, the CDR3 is TGTGCCAGCAGTTCCCCAGCGGGGGGCAGGATAGGGGAGCTGTTTTTT.

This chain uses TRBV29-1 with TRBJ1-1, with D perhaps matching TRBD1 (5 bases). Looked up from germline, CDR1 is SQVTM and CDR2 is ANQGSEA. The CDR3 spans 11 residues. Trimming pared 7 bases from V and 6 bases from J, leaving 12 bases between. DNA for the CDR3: TGCAGCGGACACCAGGGCGCTGAAGCTTTCTTT. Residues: CSGHQGAEAFF.

CDR3 sequence reads: CASSYEAGAPQPQHF. The CDR3, as DNA: TGTGCCAGCAGTTACGAAGCAGGGGCGCCTCAGCCCCAGCATTTT. This chain uses TRBV6-6 with TRBJ1-5, with D tentatively TRBD1 (6 bases). Germline CDR1 MNHNY, CDR2 SVGAGI (reference sequence). The CDR3 is made up of 15 amino acids. Trimming took off 2 bases at V and 6 bases at J, with 14 bases between the two ends.

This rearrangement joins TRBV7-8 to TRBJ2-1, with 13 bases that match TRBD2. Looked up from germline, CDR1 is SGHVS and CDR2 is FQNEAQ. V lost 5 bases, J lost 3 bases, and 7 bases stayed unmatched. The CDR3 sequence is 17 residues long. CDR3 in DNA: TGTGCCAGCAGCGCCACGGGACTAGCGGGGAACTACAATGAGCAGTTCTTC. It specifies CASSATGLAGNYNEQFF.

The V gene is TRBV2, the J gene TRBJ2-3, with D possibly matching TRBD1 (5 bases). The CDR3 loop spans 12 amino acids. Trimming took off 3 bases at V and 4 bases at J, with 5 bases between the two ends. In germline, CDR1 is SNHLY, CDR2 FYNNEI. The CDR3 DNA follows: TGTGCCAGCAGTGACAGGGCAGATACGCAGTATTTT. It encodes CASSDRADTQYF.